The entry that follows covers one T cell receptor (beta chain) sequence. Authors' methods: Amplifying reference gene primers gave estimates of nucleated cell counts. Repertoires were generated with immunoSEQ multiplex PCR, while TCRdb's copy carries only in-frame clones and drops some. V and J calls and clone size are those listed in that table; D and trimming were worked out from the DNA. The data contain some 110,000 clones, around 84% of them singletons. The data originate from a study of blood T cell repertoires in COVID-19. The overall study: Some COVID-19 samples were acute and others convalescent; all came from the United States, Italy and Spain. PBMCs, B-cell-depleted T cells, or T cells provided the cDNA or gDNA that made up the material.

V lost 4 bases, J lost 5 bases, and 11 bases lay in between. Germline CDR1 is SGHDN and CDR2 is FVKESK. This CDR3 has 13 amino acids. Sequenced input: peripheral blood. The chain couples TRBV14 to TRBJ2-5, with D hard to call. The sequence was obtained from an elderly woman with acute or convalescent COVID-19. The CDR3 coding sequence is TGTGCCAGCAGCCCCCGTCTCCTGGAGACCCAGTACTTC. Translation: CASSPRLLETQYF.